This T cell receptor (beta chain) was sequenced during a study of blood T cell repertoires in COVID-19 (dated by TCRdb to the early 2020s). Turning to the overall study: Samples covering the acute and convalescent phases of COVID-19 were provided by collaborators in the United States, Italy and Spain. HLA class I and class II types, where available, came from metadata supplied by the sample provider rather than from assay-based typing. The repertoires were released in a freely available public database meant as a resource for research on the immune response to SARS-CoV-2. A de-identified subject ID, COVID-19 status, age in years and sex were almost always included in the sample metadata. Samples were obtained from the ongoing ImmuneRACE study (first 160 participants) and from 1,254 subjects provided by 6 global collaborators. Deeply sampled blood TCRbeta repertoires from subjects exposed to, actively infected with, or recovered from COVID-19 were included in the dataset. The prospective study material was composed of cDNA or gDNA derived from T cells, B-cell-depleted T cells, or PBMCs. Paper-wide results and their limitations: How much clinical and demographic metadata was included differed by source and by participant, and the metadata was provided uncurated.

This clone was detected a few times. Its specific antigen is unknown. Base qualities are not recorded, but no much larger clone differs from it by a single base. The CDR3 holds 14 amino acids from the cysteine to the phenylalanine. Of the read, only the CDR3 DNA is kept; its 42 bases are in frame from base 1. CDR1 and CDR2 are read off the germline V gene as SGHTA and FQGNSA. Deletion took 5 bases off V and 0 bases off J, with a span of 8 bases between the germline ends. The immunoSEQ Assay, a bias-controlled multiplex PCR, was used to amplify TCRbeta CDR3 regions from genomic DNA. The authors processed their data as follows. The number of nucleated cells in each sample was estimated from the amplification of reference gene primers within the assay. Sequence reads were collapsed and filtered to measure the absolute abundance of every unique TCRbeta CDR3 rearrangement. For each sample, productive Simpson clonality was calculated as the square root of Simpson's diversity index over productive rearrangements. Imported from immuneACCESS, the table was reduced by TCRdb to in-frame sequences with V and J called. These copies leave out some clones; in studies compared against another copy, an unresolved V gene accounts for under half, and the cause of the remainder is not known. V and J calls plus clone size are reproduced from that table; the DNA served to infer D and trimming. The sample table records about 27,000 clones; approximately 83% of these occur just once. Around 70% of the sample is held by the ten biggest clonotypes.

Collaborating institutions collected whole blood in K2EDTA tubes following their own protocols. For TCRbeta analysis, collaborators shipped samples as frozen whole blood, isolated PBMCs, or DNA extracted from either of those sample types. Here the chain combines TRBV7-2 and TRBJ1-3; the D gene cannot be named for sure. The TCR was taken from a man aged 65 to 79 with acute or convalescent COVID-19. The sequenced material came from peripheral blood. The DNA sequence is TGTGCCAGCAGCCCCGGTCTCTCTGGAAACACCATATATTTT. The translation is CASSPGLSGNTIYF.